What follows are 20 T cell receptor beta chains derived from one specimen sequenced in a study of blood T cell repertoires in COVID-19. Using immunoSEQ multiplex PCR, the repertoire was profiled, and TCRdb retains in-frame clones only, with some absent. The table lists 200,000 or so clones, almost 80% of them singletons, with 15% to 20% in the top ten. Sequencing input: peripheral blood. These TCRs come from a man in his fifties or sixties with active or convalescent COVID-19.

The V and J genes are TRBV7-9 and TRBJ2-7, with a tentative D call TRBD2 (7 bases). CDR1 is SEHNR, CDR2 FQNEAQ, per germline (reference sequence). The CDR3 is 14 amino acids. The V end lost 5 bases, the J end lost 10 bases, and 21 bases lay between the germline ends. DNA of the CDR3: TGTGCCAGCAGCCGTCGCGGGGGCGGTTGGGAACAGTACTTC. Encoded protein: CASSRRGGGWEQYF.

J is TRBJ2-7 and V is TRBV6-5, with a tentative D call TRBD2 (6 bases). This CDR3 is 12 amino acids long. Per germline, CDR1 MNHEY and CDR2 SVGAGI. V lost 7 bases and J lost 6, with 13 bases in between. DNA of the CDR3: TGTGCCAGCAACCCCGGGACTTTCGAGCAGTACTTC. Translating gives CASNPGTFEQYF.

For the CDR3, the DNA is TGTGCCAGTAGTATATGGGGACAGGGAGATGGTCAGCCCCAGCATTTT. Protein: CASSIWGQGDGQPQHF. This chain links TRBV19 with TRBJ1-5; 9 positions agree with TRBD1. Germline V gene sequence: CDR1 LNHDA, CDR2 SQIVND (reference sequence). The CDR3 loop spans 16 amino acids. The V and J ends lost 2 bases and 6 bases, in that order; junction bases with no gene match: 8.

The J gene is TRBJ1-5, the V gene TRBV7-9, with D perhaps matching TRBD1 (5 bases). The ends were cut back, 1 base at V and 5 bases at J, with 9 bases in the middle. This CDR3 is 14 amino acids long. Germline CDR1 reads SEHNR; CDR2 reads FQNEAQ (reference sequence). For the CDR3, the DNA is TGTGCCAGCAGCTTAGGGGCCAGGGATCAGCCCCAGCATTTT. This sequence encodes CASSLGARDQPQHF.

This clone is a singleton in its sample. This chain links TRBV11-2 with TRBJ2-3; D perhaps matches TRBD2 (7 bases). The germline CDR1 and CDR2 sequences are SGHAT and FQNNGV. Trimming pared 5 bases from V and 3 bases from J, leaving 21 bases between. This CDR3 is built from 17 residues. The CDR3 loop is CASSPRGAQGGTDTQYF. In nucleotides, the CDR3 is TGTGCCAGCAGCCCCCGGGGGGCGCAGGGAGGAACAGATACGCAGTATTTT. Looking up the rest from reference TRBV11-2 and TRBJ2-3 gives the full variable domain: EAGVAQSPRYKIIEKRQSVAFWCNPISGHATLYWYQQILGQGPKLLIQFQNNGVVDDSQLPKDRFSAERLKGVDSTLKIQPAKLEDSAVYLCASSPRGAQGGTDTQYFGPGTRLTVL.

The genes are TRBV7-2 and TRBJ1-6, with D possibly being TRBD1 (6 bases). The ends were cut back, 2 bases at V and 9 bases at J, with 11 bases in the middle. Germline V gene data show CDR1 as SGHTA and CDR2 as FQGNSA. This CDR3 spans 14 amino acids. CDR3 residues: CASSLRGGGSPLHF. In nucleotides, the CDR3 is TGTGCCAGCAGCTTAAGGGGGGGAGGTTCACCCCTCCACTTT.

Concerning this clone itself: The CDR3 ends on some other residue instead of the conserved phenylalanine or tryptophan, so this is likely a read error. Because the CDR3's place on the DNA is in doubt, the DNA is left out and the CDR3 is given as listed by TCRdb. The chain links TRBV6-8 to TRBJ2-7; the D call of TRBD2 is as the table states it, not checked on the DNA. The CDR3 comprises 11 residues, both ends counted. Germline CDR1 and CDR2: MNHGY and SAAAGT. The CDR3 region is CASKSGTTSTE.

The V gene is TRBV5-1, the J gene TRBJ2-7, with 7 bases identical to TRBD2. J was trimmed by 2 bases and V by 1 base; bases with no gene match: 6. Germline V CDR1 and CDR2: SGHRS, YFSETQ. This CDR3 spans 15 amino acids. The DNA for the CDR3 is TGCGCCAGCAGCTTGATGGTGGGAGGGGCCTACGAGCAGTACTTC. Its translation: CASSLMVGGAYEQYF.

This chain connects TRBV5-1 to TRBJ1-4; D remains unclear. The V and J ends lost 2 bases and 0 bases respectively, with 8 bases between them. The CDR3 contains 15 residues. The germline V gene has CDR1 SGHRS and CDR2 YFSETQ. This CDR3 is CASSLSLATNEKLFF. For the CDR3, the DNA is TGCGCCAGCAGCTTATCACTAGCAACTAATGAAAAACTGTTTTTT.

The chain has TRBV6-2 or TRBV6-3 and TRBJ2-5, with a tentative D call TRBD2 (6 bases). The CDR3 has 14 residues. Between the trimmed V and J ends, which lost 5 bases and 2 bases, there was a span of 12 bases. Germline V gives CDR1 MNHEY, CDR2 SVGEGT. The CDR3 region is CASSARTNQETQYF. CDR3 DNA sequence: TGTGCCAGCAGTGCCCGGACTAATCAAGAGACCCAGTACTTC.

The rearrangement links TRBV28 to TRBJ1-4; TRBD1 aligns across 8 bases. This CDR3 contains 17 residues. Germline CDR1 and CDR2: MDHEN and SYDVKM. Germline trimming cut 9 bases from V and 2 bases from J; bases unmatched to any gene: 14. The CDR3 nucleotides read TGTGCCAGTCGCGACAGGGGATTCCGACAGACTAATGAAAAACTGTTTTTT. Its translation: CASRDRGFRQTNEKLFF.

J is TRBJ2-3 and V is TRBV7-9; 11 bases align to TRBD2. CDR1 and CDR2 (germline): SEHNR, FQNEAQ (reference sequence). The CDR3 extends over 16 amino acids. The V segment lost 4 bases and the J segment 3 bases; nucleotides outside the gene matches: 6. The CDR3 nucleotides read TGTGCCAGCAGCTCGACTAGCGGGACAGATACAGATACGCAGTATTTT. Translating it yields CASSSTSGTDTDTQYF.

This clone was recorded a few times. The chain has TRBV4-1 and TRBJ1-6; D is perhaps TRBD1 (5 bases). CDR1 and CDR2 from the germline V gene are MGHRA and YSYEKL. V shed 1 base and J shed 9 bases, with 13 bases lying between them. This CDR3 spans 15 amino acids. CDR3: CASSQVWSGGSPLHF. CDR3 in DNA: TGCGCCAGCAGCCAAGTGTGGTCCGGGGGTTCACCCCTCCACTTT.

The V call is TRBV27, the J call TRBJ1-5; the match to TRBD1 covers 7 bases. This CDR3 spans 15 amino acids. Germline CDR1 reads MNHEY; CDR2 reads SMNVEV (reference sequence). The V and J ends lost 1 base and 4 bases, in that order; junction bases with no gene match: 4. The CDR3 here is CASSLWRDRNQPQHF. CDR3 in DNA: TGTGCCAGCAGTTTATGGCGGGACAGAAATCAGCCCCAGCATTTT.

V usage is TRBV5-4 and J usage is TRBJ1-1; TRBD1 aligns across 7 bases. In germline, CDR1 is SGHNT, CDR2 YYREEE (reference sequence). V lost 0 bases, J lost 2 bases, and 4 bases stayed unmatched. The length of the CDR3 is 15 residues. CDR3 bases: TGTGCCAGCAGCTTGGGACACAGGGGAAACACTGAAGCTTTCTTT. Protein: CASSLGHRGNTEAFF.

V and J are TRBV7-9 and TRBJ2-5; 10 bases agree with TRBD1. Trimming cost V 4 bases and J 4 bases; bases outside gene matches: 6. The CDR3 runs 15 residues. Germline CDR1 is SEHNR and CDR2 is FQNEAQ (reference sequence). The chain's CDR3 is CASSSGQGRGETQYF. The CDR3 DNA reads TGTGCCAGCAGCTCGGGACAGGGGAGGGGAGAGACCCAGTACTTC.

The V call is TRBV7-2, the J call TRBJ1-5; D unclear. In germline, CDR1 is SGHTA, CDR2 FQGNSA. The V and J ends lost 4 bases and 5 bases respectively, with 6 bases between them. CDR3 length: 12 amino acids. CDR3 residues: CASSSNYQPQHF. In DNA, the CDR3 is TGTGCCAGCAGCTCCAATTATCAGCCCCAGCATTTT.

This chain joins TRBV28 and TRBJ1-5; 9 positions match TRBD1. The germline V gene has CDR1 MDHEN and CDR2 SYDVKM. CDR3 length: 15 residues. V shed 2 bases, J shed 7 bases, and the junction held 6 bases outside the gene matches. CDR3 in amino acids: CASSLATGGRQPQHF. As DNA, the CDR3 is TGTGCCAGCAGTTTAGCCACAGGGGGCAGACAGCCCCAGCATTTT.

The rearrangement joins TRBV11-1 to TRBJ2-3; D ambiguous. The ends were cut back, 8 bases at V and 3 bases at J, with 12 bases in the middle. The CDR3 length is 13 residues. CDR1 is SGHAT and CDR2 is FQDESV in the germline V gene (reference sequence). The CDR3 DNA sequence: TGTGCCAGCCAGCCTGCGGATACAGATACGCAGTATTTT. It is translated as CASQPADTDTQYF.

The chain carries TRBV7-6 and TRBJ2-3, with 7 bases lining up with TRBD2. Germline lookup yields CDR1 SGHVS and CDR2 FNYEAQ. V lost 2 bases to trimming and J lost 0 bases; unmatched junction nucleotides: 2. This CDR3 has 15 amino acids. CDR3 residues: CASSLSSGSTDTQYF. CDR3 nucleotide sequence: TGTGCCAGCAGCTTAAGTAGCGGGAGCACAGATACGCAGTATTTT.